A single T cell receptor (beta chain) is shown here with its context. In the authors' methods: Estimates of nucleated cell counts were drawn from the amplification of reference gene primers. TCRdb's table, derived via immunoSEQ multiplex PCR, lists solely in-frame clones and lacks some. V and J calls plus clone size are reproduced from that table; the DNA served to infer D and trimming. The repertoire has around 170,000 clones, over 80% of them found once; the top ten carry less than 3%. The CDR3 is made up of 14 amino acids. V was pared by 9 bases and J by 3 bases, with 8 bases of the junction left unmatched. Germline V CDR1 and CDR2: KGHDR, SFDVKD. The sample belongs to a study of blood T cell repertoires in COVID-19. Study overall: COVID-19 samples, acute and convalescent, were from the United States, Italy and Spain. Sources were T cells, B-cell-depleted T cells, or PBMCs; the material itself was cDNA or gDNA.

The TCR sequence derives from a woman aged 60-70 years with acute or convalescent COVID-19. Source material: peripheral blood. The chain has TRBV24-1 and TRBJ1-1; 8 bases line up with TRBD1. CDR3 residues: CATRGTGLYTEAFF. As DNA, the CDR3 is TGTGCCACCCGAGGGACAGGATTATACACTGAAGCTTTCTTT.